The 27 T cell receptor beta chains in this list originate from one sample, sequenced in a study of T cell clonality in common variable immunodeficiency. Notes on the study in general: Reportedly, TCR beta sequences from common variable immunodeficiency showed fewer deletions and N-nucleotide insertions.

The antigens for these receptors are not known. Generated by immunoSEQ multiplex PCR, the TCRdb table keeps only in-frame clones and is missing some. Altogether some 10,000 clones were found in the sample, and no singletons occur. Sequenced material: peripheral blood mononuclear cells. Source of these receptors: a human donor with common variable immunodeficiency.

In this sample, this clone is medium-sized. The sequenced fragment ends 3 residues before the CDR3 boundary, so the rest is inferred from the germline J gene. V usage is TRBV5-4 and J usage is TRBJ2-2; 11 nucleotides agree with TRBD1. CDR3 size: 15 residues. CDR1 and CDR2 (germline): SGHNT, YYREEE (reference sequence). V was pared by 3 bases and J by 5 bases, with 3 bases of the junction left unmatched. This CDR3 reads CASSSGQGATGELFF. Partial CDR3 DNA: TGTGCCAGCAGCTCCGGACAGGGGGCAACCGGGGAG.

This clone was detected ten times or more. Read sequence stops 3 residues before the CDR3 end, and the germline J gene provides the missing end. The chain has TRBV10-1 and TRBJ2-3, with 9 bases lining up with TRBD1. Germline CDR1 WNHNN, CDR2 SYGVQD (reference sequence). J lost 4 bases, V lost 4 bases, and 9 bases had no gene match. The CDR3 is 16 amino acids. CDR3 amino acids: CASSALDRGRADTQYF. CDR3 bases read: TGCGCCAGCAGTGCCCTCGACAGGGGGAGGGCAGATACG.

Notes on this clone: Read data end 3 residues before the CDR3 end; the end is taken from the germline J gene. The chain uses TRBV30 and TRBJ1-5, with 8 bases lining up with TRBD1. J lost 1 base, V lost 1 base, and 3 bases had no gene match. CDR1 is GTSNPN and CDR2 is SVGIG in the germline V gene (reference sequence). The CDR3 loop spans 15 amino acids. The DNA read from the CDR3 is TGTGCCTGGAGTGGGACAGGGCGCAGCAATCAGCCC. Its translation: CAWSGTGRSNQP. From start to end, the CDR3 is CAWSGTGRSNQPQHF.

This clone is medium-sized. CDR3 DNA (partial): TGCGCCAGCAGCCTCTCACGACCGGACAGGGTAAATCAGCCC. Amino acids: CASSLSRPDRVNQP. The CDR3 in full is CASSLSRPDRVNQPQHF. This sequence joins TRBV4-1 and TRBJ1-5; 8 positions match TRBD1. Read data end 3 residues before the CDR3 end; the end is taken from the germline J gene. After removal of 4 bases from V and 4 bases from J, the junction contained 12 bases not matched to a gene. The CDR3 runs to 17 residues. Germline V gene sequence: CDR1 MGHRA, CDR2 YSYEKL.

In the case of this clone: The read falls 3 residues short of the CDR3 end, and the missing part is taken from the germline J gene. The chain links TRBV20-1 to TRBJ2-5; D unresolved. CDR3 length: 14 residues. Germline CDR1 reads DFQATT; CDR2 reads SNEGSKA (reference sequence). The V gene lost 0 bases and the J gene lost 1 base, with 9 bases spanning the gap. The CDR3 sequence is CSARDRRSQETQYF. The part of the CDR3 DNA that was read is TGCAGTGCTAGAGATAGGCGGTCCCAAGAGACC.

This clone is classed as medium-sized (0.01 to 0.1%). The CDR3 here is CASSQGNVVAGGADTQYF. The CDR3 DNA, read in part, is TGTGCCAGCAGCCAAGGGAACGTCGTGGCGGGCGGGGCAGATACG. V usage is TRBV14 and J usage is TRBJ2-3; the D gene is possibly TRBD2 (6 bases). The DNA ends 3 residues before the CDR3 does, and the rest of the CDR3 is filled in from the germline J gene. This CDR3 spans 18 amino acids. Deletions cut 1 base from V and 4 bases from J, with 21 bases between. Germline assignment: CDR1 SGHDN and CDR2 FVKESK.

This clone is labeled medium-sized. The CDR3 extends 3 residues past the end of the read, so its final part is completed from the germline J gene. The chain combines TRBV5-1 with TRBJ2-3; a weak D match, TRBD2 (5 bases). The CDR3 has 15 amino acids. Per the germline V gene, CDR1 is SGHRS and CDR2 is YFSETQ. The V and J ends lost 4 bases and 3 bases respectively, with 15 bases between them. The CDR3 bases that were read are TGCGCCAGCAGCGCGGCCGACGGGGAAACAGATACG. Protein: CASSAADGETDT. The entire CDR3 protein reads CASSAADGETDTQYF. Filled out from reference TRBV5-1 and TRBJ2-3, the complete variable domain reads KAGVTQTPRYLIKTRGQQVTLSCSPISGHRSVSWYQQTPGQGLQFLFEYFSETQRNKGNFPGRFSGRQFSNSRSEMNVSTLELGDSALYLCASSAADGETDTQYFGPGTRLTVL.

Only a few counts were recorded for this clone. The read ends 3 residues shy of where the CDR3 ends; the end is completed using the germline J gene. J is TRBJ2-1 and V is TRBV6-1; D is unresolved. This CDR3 has 12 amino acids. Germline loops: CDR1 MNHNS, CDR2 SASEGT. Trimming took off 3 bases at V and 6 bases at J, with 6 bases between the two ends. The CDR3 reads CASSDGSNEQFF. The part of the CDR3 DNA that was read is TGTGCCAGCAGTGATGGTAGCAATGAG.

This clone occurred a few times. The CDR3 end falls 3 residues outside the read, so it is completed with the germline J gene. J is TRBJ1-2 and V is TRBV19; 10 positions agree with TRBD1. The CDR3 is 14 amino acids. Germline V lookup: CDR1 LNHDA, CDR2 SQIVND (reference sequence). Unmatched junction bases numbered 5, after V lost 6 bases and J lost 4 bases. Partial CDR3 DNA: TGTGCCAGTAGCAGGGACAGGGGTCCCTATGGC. Its translation is CASSRDRGPYG. The full CDR3 protein is CASSRDRGPYGYTF.

This clone has just a few counts. The read stops 3 residues short of the end of the CDR3; the missing end is completed from the germline J gene. The J gene is TRBJ2-7, the V gene TRBV6-1; D is ambiguous. Germline V lookup: CDR1 MNHNS, CDR2 SASEGT. The ends were cut back, 4 bases at V and 2 bases at J, with 12 bases in the middle. The CDR3 contains 14 residues. The CDR3 loop is CASSVKGPPYEQYF. CDR3 DNA, as far as it was read: TGTGCCAGCAGTGTAAAAGGGCCCCCCTACGAG.

This clone has only a few counts. The read terminates 3 residues before the CDR3 end, so the remaining end is supplied by the germline J gene. The chain joins TRBV19 to TRBJ2-7, with 10 bases matching TRBD1. Germline V gene data show CDR1 as LNHDA and CDR2 as SQIVND (reference sequence). CDR3 length equals 15 residues. V was pared by 10 bases and J by 3 bases, with 12 bases of the junction left unmatched. CDR3 region: CATPPWDRGYYEQYF. The part of the CDR3 DNA that was read is TGTGCCACCCCCCCTTGGGACAGGGGTTACTACGAG.

Comments on this clone: The missing CDR3 end, 3 residues past where the read stops, is filled in from the germline J gene. The chain joins TRBV30 to TRBJ1-1, with 8 bases fitting TRBD1. The CDR3 sequence is 14 residues long. V lost 5 bases, J lost 1 base, and 6 bases stayed unmatched. Germline values: CDR1 GTSNPN, CDR2 SVGIG (reference sequence). Partial CDR3 DNA: TGTGCCTGGTTCCCGGACAGGGAGAACACTGAA. Amino acids: CAWFPDRENTE. The complete CDR3 sequence is CAWFPDRENTEAFF. The whole variable domain, filled in from reference TRBV30 and TRBJ1-1, reads SQTIHQWPATLVQPVGSPLSLECTVEGTSNPNLYWYRQAAGRGLQLLFYSVGIGQISSEVPQNLSASRPQDRQFILSSKKLLLSDSGFYLCAWFPDRENTEAFFGQGTRLTVV.

This clone has a handful of counts. Read coverage stops 3 residues before the CDR3 terminus; the germline J gene supplies the remainder. This chain links TRBV7-6 with TRBJ2-1; no definite D call. CDR1 SGHVS and CDR2 FNYEAQ come from the germline V gene. This CDR3 has 12 residues. V was trimmed by 8 bases and J by 9 bases, leaving 14 bases between them. The DNA read from the CDR3 is TGTGCCAGCTCTGAGCGCCTTAGTGAG. It translates to CASSERLSE. From start to end, the CDR3 is CASSERLSEQFF.

To note about this clone: The CDR3 end is not reached by the read, which stops 3 residues before it; the germline J gene fills it in. V gene TRBV30 combines with J gene TRBJ2-3, with unresolved D. Germline CDR1 is GTSNPN and CDR2 is SVGIG (reference sequence). The V end was cut by 1 base, the J end by 1 base, with 6 bases between. CDR3 length: 13 amino acids. The part of the CDR3 DNA that was read is TGTGCCTGGAGTGCGAGCGGCACAGATACG. Its protein product is CAWSASGTDT. The CDR3, in full, reads CAWSASGTDTQYF. Together with reference TRBV30 and TRBJ2-3, the CDR3 gives the full variable domain: SQTIHQWPATLVQPVGSPLSLECTVEGTSNPNLYWYRQAAGRGLQLLFYSVGIGQISSEVPQNLSASRPQDRQFILSSKKLLLSDSGFYLCAWSASGTDTQYFGPGTRLTVL.

This clone was found a few times. The read stops 3 residues short of the end of the CDR3; the missing end is completed from the germline J gene. This chain links TRBV7-2 with TRBJ2-3; 9 bases match TRBD2. Trimming at V came to 3 bases and at J to 8 bases, leaving 9 bases not matched to a gene. The CDR3 runs 15 residues. CDR1 is SGHTA and CDR2 is FQGNSA in the germline V gene. CDR3 residues: CASSFNGGRGGTQYF. The sequenced CDR3 bases are TGTGCCAGCAGCTTTAATGGCGGGAGGGGGGGTACG.

This clone appeared a few times. The DNA ends 3 residues before the CDR3 does, and the rest of the CDR3 is filled in from the germline J gene. This sequence joins TRBV5-1 and TRBJ1-1; a possible D gene is TRBD1 (5 bases). CDR3 length: 14 amino acids. Looked up from germline, CDR1 is SGHRS and CDR2 is YFSETQ. CDR3 loop: CASSFAPGSKEAFF. The DNA read from the CDR3 is TGCGCCAGCAGCTTCGCCCCAGGGAGTAAAGAA.

This clone has just a few counts. The read ends 3 residues shy of where the CDR3 ends; the end is completed using the germline J gene. V gene TRBV5-1 combines with J gene TRBJ2-7; possibly TRBD2 for D (5 bases). The CDR3 extends over 11 amino acids. Germline CDR1 SGHRS, CDR2 YFSETQ. The V end was cut by 2 bases, the J end by 6 bases, with 6 bases between. The covered CDR3 bases are TGCGCCAGCAGCTTCCGGGGCGAG. Protein product: CASSFRGE. The CDR3 as a whole reads CASSFRGEQYF.

CDR3 region: CATRTGGMFLAFF. Partial CDR3 DNA: TGTGCCACTCGGACAGGGGGAATGTTTCTA. V gene TRBV19 combines with J gene TRBJ1-1, with 10 bases matching TRBD1. The read finishes 3 residues shy of the CDR3 end, and the germline J gene is used to complete it. Germline V gene sequence: CDR1 LNHDA, CDR2 SQIVND (reference sequence). The CDR3 has 13 residues.

This clone showed up just a few times. The observed sequence ends 3 residues before the CDR3 terminus, with the missing tail filled in from the germline J gene. V is TRBV18 and J is TRBJ1-6; 7 bases line up with TRBD1. The CDR3 runs 17 residues. Germline values: CDR1 KGHSH, CDR2 LQKENI. Germline trimming cut 3 bases from V and 0 bases from J; bases unmatched to any gene: 5. CDR3 sequence: CASSPVPGGSYNSPLHF. The covered CDR3 bases are TGTGCCAGCTCACCGGTTCCAGGGGGCTCCTATAATTCACCC.

This clone was observed a handful of times. Read coverage stops 3 residues before the CDR3 terminus; the germline J gene supplies the remainder. The rearrangement uses TRBV18 and TRBJ2-2, with 7 bases matching TRBD1. The CDR3 loop spans 15 amino acids. V shed 5 bases and J 6 bases; nucleotides not matched to a gene: 9. Germline values: CDR1 KGHSH, CDR2 LQKENI. CDR3 DNA (partial): TGTGCCAGCTCAAACGGACAGGTCGGGGCCGGGGAG. Its protein is CASSNGQVGAGE. The full CDR3 sequence reads CASSNGQVGAGELFF. Combining the CDR3 with reference TRBV18 and TRBJ2-2 gives the whole variable domain NAGVMQNPRHLVRRRGQEARLRCSPMKGHSHVYWYRQLPEEGLKFMVYLQKENIIDESGMPKERFSAEFPKEGPSILRIQQVVRGDSAAYFCASSNGQVGAGELFFGEGSRLTVL.

Notes on this clone: The sequenced fragment ends 3 residues before the CDR3 boundary, so the rest is inferred from the germline J gene. The gene calls are TRBV7-6 and TRBJ1-1; D is perhaps TRBD1 (6 bases). Trimming removed 5 bases at V and 0 bases at J, with 19 bases between. CDR1 is SGHVS, CDR2 FNYEAQ, per germline. The CDR3 sequence is 17 residues long. The CDR3 protein is CASSPGHRGVMNTEAFF. CDR3 DNA, as far as it was read: TGTGCCAGCAGCCCGGGACATAGGGGAGTTATGAACACTGAA.

As to this clone: The sequence runs out 3 residues before the end of the CDR3; the remainder is reconstructed from the germline J gene. The chain links TRBV7-9 to TRBJ1-2; D not certain. Trimming removed 4 bases at V and 6 bases at J, with 9 bases between. The germline V gene encodes CDR1 SEHNR and CDR2 FQNEAQ (reference sequence). This CDR3 is 12 amino acids long. CDR3 DNA, as far as it was read: TGTGCCAGCAGCTCAAACAGAGATGGC. Its protein is CASSSNRDG. Given in full, the CDR3 is CASSSNRDGYTF.

This clone has only a few counts. With the read ending 3 residues before the CDR3 end, the germline J gene is used to fill in that end. The V and J genes are TRBV7-9 and TRBJ1-2, with 9 nucleotides matching TRBD1. CDR3 length: 15 residues. The germline CDR1 and CDR2 sequences are SEHNR and FQNEAQ (reference sequence). J was trimmed by 5 bases and V by 5 bases; bases with no gene match: 9. The CDR3 reads CASSPRGQGSYGYTF. The covered CDR3 bases are TGTGCCAGCAGCCCCCGGGGACAGGGATCGTATGGC.

This clone was recorded a few times. The read ends 3 residues before the CDR3 terminus; that terminus is restored from the germline J gene. The V and J genes are TRBV18 and TRBJ2-3; TRBD2 matches at 8 bases. The length of the CDR3 is 17 residues. Germline V CDR1 and CDR2: KGHSH, LQKENI. V lost 6 bases, J lost 3 bases, and 14 bases stayed unmatched. The CDR3 spells CASSPVGSGRGTDTQYF. The covered CDR3 bases are TGTGCCAGCTCCCCCGTCGGAAGCGGGAGAGGAACAGATACG.

To note about this clone: The observed sequence ends 3 residues before the CDR3 terminus, with the missing tail filled in from the germline J gene. The rearrangement joins TRBV7-8 to TRBJ2-5, with 10 bases matching TRBD2. Per germline, CDR1 SGHVS and CDR2 FQNEAQ. There are 16 residues in the CDR3. The V segment lost 5 bases and the J segment 4 bases; nucleotides outside the gene matches: 10. This CDR3 is CASSLGLAGVRETQYF. CDR3 bases read: TGTGCCAGCAGCCTAGGGCTAGCGGGAGTACGAGAGACC.

There are many counts of this clone. From the germline J gene comes the end of the CDR3, since the read stops 3 residues before it. The chain combines TRBV7-3 with TRBJ2-5; 7 bases map to TRBD2. CDR3 size: 14 residues. Germline V gene lookup returns CDR1 SGHTA and CDR2 FQGTGA. V shed 0 bases, J shed 7 bases, and the junction held 5 bases outside the gene matches. This CDR3 is CASSLTMASGTQYF. CDR3 DNA, as far as it was read: TGTGCCAGCAGCTTAACGATGGCTAGCGGGACC.

This clone was found a few times. This CDR3 reads CAQDRNTDTQYF. The CDR3 bases that were read are TGTGCCCAGGACAGGAACACAGATACG. V and J are TRBV7-2 and TRBJ2-3; 7 nucleotides agree with TRBD1. The CDR3 end falls 3 residues outside the read, so it is completed with the germline J gene. In germline, CDR1 is SGHTA, CDR2 FQGNSA. The junction had 4 bases not matched to a gene; V was cut back by 11 bases and J by 2 bases. The CDR3 runs to 12 residues.